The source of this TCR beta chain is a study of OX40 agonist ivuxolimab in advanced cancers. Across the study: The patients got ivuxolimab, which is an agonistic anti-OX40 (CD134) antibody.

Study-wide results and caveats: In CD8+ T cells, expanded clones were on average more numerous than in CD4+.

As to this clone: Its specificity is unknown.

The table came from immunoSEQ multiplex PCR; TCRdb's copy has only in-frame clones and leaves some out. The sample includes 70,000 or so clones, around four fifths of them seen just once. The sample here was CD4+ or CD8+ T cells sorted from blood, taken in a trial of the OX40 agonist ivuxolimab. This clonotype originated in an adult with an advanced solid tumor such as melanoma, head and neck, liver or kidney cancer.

The chain's CDR3 is CASSSQGLAGRDTQYF. CDR3 DNA sequence: TGTGCCAGCAGCTCCCAGGGACTAGCGGGGAGAGATACGCAGTATTTT. This chain joins TRBV7-9 and TRBJ2-3, with 13 bases fitting TRBD2. The germline V gene encodes CDR1 SEHNR and CDR2 FQNEAQ (reference sequence). After removal of 4 bases from V and 5 bases from J, the junction contained 6 bases not matched to a gene. CDR3 length: 16 amino acids.